Each of the 9 T cell receptor beta chains below was sequenced from the same sample in a study of glioma-infiltrating T cells after dendritic cell vaccination. The time point was: after dendritic cell vaccination, including at tumor progression/relapse. Measured with immunoSEQ multiplex PCR; TCRdb has only the in-frame clones, and not every one. This table holds roughly 100,000 clones, roughly four fifths found once. Sequenced here: blood, sampled after dendritic cell vaccination. These receptor sequences come from a human donor with glioblastoma.

This sequence joins TRBV6-1 and TRBJ2-6; 8 bases fit TRBD1. Germline V gene lookup returns CDR1 MNHNS and CDR2 SASEGT. This CDR3 contains 15 residues. V lost 6 bases and J lost 5; bases outside the gene matches: 6. The CDR3 nucleotides read TGTGCCAGCAGCGACGACAGGGGACGGGCCAACGTCCTGACTTTC. It translates to CASSDDRGRANVLTF.

V usage is TRBV5-1 and J usage is TRBJ1-1; 10 nucleotides match TRBD1. J lost 5 bases, V lost 5 bases, and 9 bases had no gene match. This CDR3 is 15 amino acids long. Looked up from germline, CDR1 is SGHRS and CDR2 is YFSETQ. The CDR3 here is CASSRGQGSVTEAFF. The CDR3 coding sequence is TGCGCCAGCAGTAGGGGACAGGGGTCTGTTACTGAAGCTTTCTTT.

In its sample, this clone was seen once. The gene calls are TRBV5-4 and TRBJ1-2, with 8 bases matching TRBD1. V was pared by 2 bases and J by 4 bases, with 10 bases of the junction left unmatched. Germline assignment: CDR1 SGHNT and CDR2 YYREEE (reference sequence). CDR3 length: 16 amino acids. For the CDR3, the DNA is TGTGCCAGCAGCTTAGACAGGGGTCGGGGTCCCTATGGCTACACCTTC. The encoded protein is CASSLDRGRGPYGYTF.

The chain carries TRBV5-1 and TRBJ1-1; D possibly corresponds to TRBD1 (6 bases). The CDR3 spans 16 residues. V lost 0 bases, J lost 4 bases, and 16 bases lay in between. Germline V gene data show CDR1 as SGHRS and CDR2 as YFSETQ. DNA of the CDR3: TGCGCCAGCAGCTTGGATGGCCAGGGGCGAGCCACTGAAGCTTTCTTT. It yields the protein CASSLDGQGRATEAFF.

This chain joins TRBV11-2 and TRBJ1-6, with TRBD1 matching over 9 bases. The CDR3 extends over 15 amino acids. CDR1 is SGHAT and CDR2 is FQNNGV in the germline V gene. J lost 7 bases, V lost 2 bases, and 3 bases had no gene match. The CDR3 DNA reads TGTGCCAGCAGCTTATCAGGACAGGGGAATTCACCCCTCCACTTT. Its translation is CASSLSGQGNSPLHF.

This rearrangement joins TRBV2 to TRBJ1-2; D is ambiguous. This CDR3 contains 12 residues. Germline-derived CDR1 and CDR2 are SNHLY and FYNNEI. Between the trimmed V and J ends, which lost 3 bases and 2 bases, there was a span of 4 bases. The CDR3 spells CASSEANYGYTF. CDR3 DNA sequence: TGTGCCAGCAGTGAGGCCAACTATGGCTACACCTTC.

The CDR3 DNA is TGTGCCAGTAGCACCCAGATAAACTCTGGAAACACCATATATTTT. Its protein is CASSTQINSGNTIYF. The V gene is TRBV19, the J gene TRBJ1-3; D gene ambiguous. The V end lost 6 bases, the J end lost 0 bases, and 12 bases lay between the germline ends. Germline-derived CDR1 and CDR2 are LNHDA and SQIVND (reference sequence). This CDR3 has 15 residues.

The chain employs TRBV7-6 and TRBJ2-5; 9 bases align to TRBD1. The last part of the DNA fits TRBJ2-7 better; the J call may be wrong. CDR1 SGHVS and CDR2 FNYEAQ come from the germline V gene. This CDR3 has 15 residues. In DNA, the CDR3 is TGTGCCAGCAGCTTAGTTGGGGACAGGGCCTACGAGCAGTACTTC. This encodes CASSLVGDRAYEQYF.

The chain combines TRBV7-9 with TRBJ2-7; 7 bases are a match to TRBD2. The V segment lost 3 bases and the J segment 4 bases; nucleotides outside the gene matches: 6. Germline V CDR1 and CDR2: SEHNR, FQNEAQ (reference sequence). This CDR3 is 14 amino acids long. CDR3 bases: TGTGCCAGCAGCTTCAGCGGGGATCCGTACGAGCAGTACTTC. This encodes CASSFSGDPYEQYF.